This T cell receptor beta chain was recorded in a study of CD8+CD57+ T cells in acquired aplastic anemia. This CDR3 region has 12 residues. CDR1 and CDR2 (germline): SGDLS, YYNGEE. V trimming: 4 bases; J trimming: 6 bases; junction bases outside the gene matches: 3. TCR beta VDJ and CDR3 were profiled, and genomic DNA was the template. TCRdb processed the reads anew with MiXCR; each CDR3 protein has one entry. This table holds roughly 200,000 distinct CDR3 sequences, around 60% found once. Sequencing was done on patients that had shown CD8+CD57+ cell expansion by flow cytometry. V is TRBV9 and J is TRBJ1-2, with 7 bases fitting TRBD1. The clonotype originates from a human donor with aplastic anemia. Sequencing was performed on sorted CD4+, CD8+, or CD8+CD57+ T cells (not recorded which) from PBMCs. CDR3 coding DNA: TGTGCCAGCAGCACAGGGGTCGATGGCTACACCTTC. The encoded protein is CASSTGVDGYTF.